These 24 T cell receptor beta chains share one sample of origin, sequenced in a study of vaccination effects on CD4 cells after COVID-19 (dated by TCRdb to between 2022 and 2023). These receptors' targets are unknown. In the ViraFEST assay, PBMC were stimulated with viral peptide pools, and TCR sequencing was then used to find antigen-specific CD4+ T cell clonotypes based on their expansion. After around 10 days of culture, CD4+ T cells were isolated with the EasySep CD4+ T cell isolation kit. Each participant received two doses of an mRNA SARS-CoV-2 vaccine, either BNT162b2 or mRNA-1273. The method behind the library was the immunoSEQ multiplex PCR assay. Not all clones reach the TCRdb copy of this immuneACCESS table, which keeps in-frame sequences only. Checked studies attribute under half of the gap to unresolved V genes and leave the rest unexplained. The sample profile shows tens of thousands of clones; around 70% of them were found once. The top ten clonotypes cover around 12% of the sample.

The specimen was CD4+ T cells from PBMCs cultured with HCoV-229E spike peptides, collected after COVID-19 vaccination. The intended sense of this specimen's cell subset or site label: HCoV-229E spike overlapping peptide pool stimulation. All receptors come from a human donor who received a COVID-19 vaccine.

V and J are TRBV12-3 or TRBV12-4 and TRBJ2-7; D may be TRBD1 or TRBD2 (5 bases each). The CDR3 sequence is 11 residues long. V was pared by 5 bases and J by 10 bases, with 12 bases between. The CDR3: CASSGTSPQYF. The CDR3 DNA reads TGTGCCAGCAGTGGGACCTCGCCCCAGTACTTC.

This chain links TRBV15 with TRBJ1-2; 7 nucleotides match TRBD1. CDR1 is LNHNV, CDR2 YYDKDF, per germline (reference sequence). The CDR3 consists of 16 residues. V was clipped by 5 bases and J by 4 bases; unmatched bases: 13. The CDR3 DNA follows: TGTGCCACCAGCGAGGGATTAACAGGGGCGGGCTATGGCTACACCTTC. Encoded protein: CATSEGLTGAGYGYTF.

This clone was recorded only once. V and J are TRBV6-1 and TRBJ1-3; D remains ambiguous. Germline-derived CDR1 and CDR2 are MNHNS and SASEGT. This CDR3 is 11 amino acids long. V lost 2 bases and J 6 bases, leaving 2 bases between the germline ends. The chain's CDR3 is CASSELNTIYF. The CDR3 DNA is TGTGCCAGCAGTGAACTAAACACCATATATTTT.

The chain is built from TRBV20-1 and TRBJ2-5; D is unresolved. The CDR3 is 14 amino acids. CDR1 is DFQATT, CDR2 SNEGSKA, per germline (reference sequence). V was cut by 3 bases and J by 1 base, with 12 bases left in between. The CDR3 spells CSASYTHSQETQYF. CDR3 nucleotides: TGCAGTGCTAGTTACACCCACTCCCAAGAGACCCAGTACTTC.

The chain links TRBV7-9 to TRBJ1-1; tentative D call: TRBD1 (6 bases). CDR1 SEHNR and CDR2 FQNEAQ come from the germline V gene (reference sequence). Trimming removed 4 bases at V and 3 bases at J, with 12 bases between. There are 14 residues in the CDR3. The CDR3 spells CASSWGHSDTEAFF. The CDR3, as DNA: TGTGCCAGCAGCTGGGGACACTCTGACACTGAAGCTTTCTTT. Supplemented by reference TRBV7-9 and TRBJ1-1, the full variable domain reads DTGVSQNPRHKITKRGQNVTFRCDPISEHNRLYWYRQTLGQGPEFLTYFQNEAQLEKSRLLSDRFSAERPKGSFSTLEIQRTEQGDSAMYLCASSWGHSDTEAFFGQGTRLTVV.

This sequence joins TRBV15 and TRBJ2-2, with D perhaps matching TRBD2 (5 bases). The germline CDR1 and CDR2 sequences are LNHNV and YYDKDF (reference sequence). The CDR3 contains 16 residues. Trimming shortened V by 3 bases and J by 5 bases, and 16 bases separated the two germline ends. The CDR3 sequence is CATSRPGHQRTGELFF. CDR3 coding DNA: TGTGCCACCAGCAGGCCCGGCCATCAGCGGACCGGGGAGCTGTTTTTT.

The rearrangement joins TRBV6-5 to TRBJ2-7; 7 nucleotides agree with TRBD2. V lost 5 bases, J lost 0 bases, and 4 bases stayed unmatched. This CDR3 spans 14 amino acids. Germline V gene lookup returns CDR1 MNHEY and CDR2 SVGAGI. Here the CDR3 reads CASSPGLHSYEQYF. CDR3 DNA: TGTGCCAGCAGTCCGGGACTACACTCCTACGAGCAGTACTTC.

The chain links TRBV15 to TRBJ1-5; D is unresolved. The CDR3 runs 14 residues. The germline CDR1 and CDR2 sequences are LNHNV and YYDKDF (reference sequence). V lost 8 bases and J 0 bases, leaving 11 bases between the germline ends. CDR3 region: CATSAVYSNQPQHF. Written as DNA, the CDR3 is TGTGCCACCTCGGCAGTTTATAGCAATCAGCCCCAGCATTTT.

This CDR3 is CASSYRVGLTEAFF. CDR3 coding DNA: TGTGCCAGCAGTTACAGGGTTGGGTTAACTGAAGCTTTCTTT. The rearrangement links TRBV6-5 to TRBJ1-1; D gene unclear. Per the germline V gene, CDR1 is MNHEY and CDR2 is SVGAGI. The CDR3 has 14 residues. Between the trimmed V and J ends, which lost 2 bases and 5 bases, there was a span of 12 bases.

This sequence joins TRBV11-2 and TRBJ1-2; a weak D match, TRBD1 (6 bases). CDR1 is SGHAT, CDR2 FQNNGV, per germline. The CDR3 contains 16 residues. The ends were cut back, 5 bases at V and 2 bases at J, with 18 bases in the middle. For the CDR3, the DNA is TGTGCCAGCAGCCCTCGGCCGGGGGCGCGGAACTATGGCTACACCTTC. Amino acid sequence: CASSPRPGARNYGYTF.

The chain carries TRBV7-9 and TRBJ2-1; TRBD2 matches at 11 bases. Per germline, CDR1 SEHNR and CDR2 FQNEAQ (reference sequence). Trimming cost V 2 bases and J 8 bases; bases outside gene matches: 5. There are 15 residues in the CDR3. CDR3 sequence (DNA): TGTGCCAGCAGCTTAATCCTAGCGGGAGGAGATGAGCAGTTCTTC. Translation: CASSLILAGGDEQFF.

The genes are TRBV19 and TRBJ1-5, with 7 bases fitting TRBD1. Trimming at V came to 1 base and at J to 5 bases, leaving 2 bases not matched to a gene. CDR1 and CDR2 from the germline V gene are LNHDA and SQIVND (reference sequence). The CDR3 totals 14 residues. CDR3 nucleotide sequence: TGTGCCAGTAGTATAGGAGGGGGCGATCAGCCCCAGCATTTT. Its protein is CASSIGGGDQPQHF.

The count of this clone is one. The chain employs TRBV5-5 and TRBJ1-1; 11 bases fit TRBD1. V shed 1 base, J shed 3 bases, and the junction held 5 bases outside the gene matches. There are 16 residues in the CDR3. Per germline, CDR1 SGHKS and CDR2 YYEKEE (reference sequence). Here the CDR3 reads CASSLNRDRGYTEAFF. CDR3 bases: TGTGCCAGCAGCTTGAATCGGGACAGGGGGTACACTGAAGCTTTCTTT.

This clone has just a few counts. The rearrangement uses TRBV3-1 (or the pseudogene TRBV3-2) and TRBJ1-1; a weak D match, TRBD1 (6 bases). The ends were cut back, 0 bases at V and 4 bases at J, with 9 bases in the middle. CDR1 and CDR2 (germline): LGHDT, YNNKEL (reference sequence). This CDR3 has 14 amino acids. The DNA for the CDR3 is TGTGCCAGCAGCCAAGATGGGGGGCGCACTGAAGCTTTCTTT. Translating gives CASSQDGGRTEAFF.

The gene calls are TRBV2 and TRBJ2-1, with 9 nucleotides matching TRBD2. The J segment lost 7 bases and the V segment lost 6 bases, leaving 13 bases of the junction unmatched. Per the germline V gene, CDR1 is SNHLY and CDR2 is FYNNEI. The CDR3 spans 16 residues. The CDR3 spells CASREILAGVRNEQFF. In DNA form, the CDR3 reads TGTGCCAGCAGAGAAATTTTAGCGGGAGTACGGAATGAGCAGTTCTTC. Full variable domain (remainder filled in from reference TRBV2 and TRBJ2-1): EPEVTQTPSHQVTQMGQEVILRCVPISNHLYFYWYRQILGQKVEFLVSFYNNEISEKSEIFDDQFSVERPDGSNFTLKIRSTKLEDSAMYFCASREILAGVRNEQFFGPGTRLTVL.

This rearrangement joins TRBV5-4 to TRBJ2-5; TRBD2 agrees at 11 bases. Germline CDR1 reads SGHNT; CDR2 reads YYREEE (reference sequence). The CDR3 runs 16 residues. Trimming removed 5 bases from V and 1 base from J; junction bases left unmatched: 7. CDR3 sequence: CASRAGTSGTQETQYF. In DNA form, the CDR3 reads TGTGCCAGCAGGGCTGGGACTAGCGGAACCCAAGAGACCCAGTACTTC.

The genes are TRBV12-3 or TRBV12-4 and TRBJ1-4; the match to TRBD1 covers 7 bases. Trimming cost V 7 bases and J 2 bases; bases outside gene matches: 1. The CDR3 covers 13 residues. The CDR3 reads CASKTGTNEKLFF. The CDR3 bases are TGTGCCAGCAAGACAGGGACTAATGAAAAACTGTTTTTT.

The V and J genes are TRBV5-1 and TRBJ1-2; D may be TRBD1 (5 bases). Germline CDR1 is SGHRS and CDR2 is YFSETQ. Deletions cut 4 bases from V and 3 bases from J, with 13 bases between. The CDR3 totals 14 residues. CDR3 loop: CASSRGGGDYGYTF. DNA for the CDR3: TGCGCCAGCAGCCGGGGCGGAGGCGACTATGGCTACACCTTC. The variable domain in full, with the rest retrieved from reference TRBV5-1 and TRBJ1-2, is KAGVTQTPRYLIKTRGQQVTLSCSPISGHRSVSWYQQTPGQGLQFLFEYFSETQRNKGNFPGRFSGRQFSNSRSEMNVSTLELGDSALYLCASSRGGGDYGYTFGSGTRLTVV.

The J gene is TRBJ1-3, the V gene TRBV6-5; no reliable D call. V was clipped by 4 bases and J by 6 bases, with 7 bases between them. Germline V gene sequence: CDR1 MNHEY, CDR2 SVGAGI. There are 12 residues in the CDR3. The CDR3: CASSSTANTIYF. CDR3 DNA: TGTGCCAGCAGTTCCACAGCAAACACCATATATTTT.

CDR3 in DNA: TGTGCCAGCATTGGGTACTATGGCTACACCTTC. Translating gives CASIGYYGYTF. The chain uses TRBV3-1 (or the pseudogene TRBV3-2) and TRBJ1-2; D is uncertain. Trimming pared 7 bases from V and 3 bases from J, leaving 6 bases between. The CDR3 loop spans 11 amino acids. CDR1 and CDR2 from the germline V gene are LGHDT and YNNKEL (reference sequence).

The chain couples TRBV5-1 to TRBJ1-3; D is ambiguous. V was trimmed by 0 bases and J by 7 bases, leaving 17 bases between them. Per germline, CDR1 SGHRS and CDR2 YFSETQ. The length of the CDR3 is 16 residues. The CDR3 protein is CASSLDGWSLENTIYF. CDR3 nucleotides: TGCGCCAGCAGCTTGGATGGTTGGTCCCTCGAGAACACCATATATTTT.

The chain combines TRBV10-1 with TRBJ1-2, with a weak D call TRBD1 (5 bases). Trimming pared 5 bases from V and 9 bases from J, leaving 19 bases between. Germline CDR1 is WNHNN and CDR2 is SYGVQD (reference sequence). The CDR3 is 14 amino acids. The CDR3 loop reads CASSPTGGVSSYTF. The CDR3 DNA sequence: TGCGCCAGCAGTCCGACGGGAGGGGTTTCGAGCTACACCTTC.

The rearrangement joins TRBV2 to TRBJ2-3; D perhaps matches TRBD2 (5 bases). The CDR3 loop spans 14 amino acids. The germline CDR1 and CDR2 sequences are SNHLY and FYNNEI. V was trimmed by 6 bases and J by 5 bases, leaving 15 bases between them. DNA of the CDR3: TGTGCCAGCAGCGAAACTAGTTTTGTAGATACGCAGTATTTT. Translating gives CASSETSFVDTQYF.

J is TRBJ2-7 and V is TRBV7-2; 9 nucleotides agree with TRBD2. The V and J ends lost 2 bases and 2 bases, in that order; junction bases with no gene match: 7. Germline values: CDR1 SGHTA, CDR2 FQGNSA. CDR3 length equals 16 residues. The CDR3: CASSLQSSGGPYEQYF. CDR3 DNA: TGTGCCAGCAGCTTACAGAGTAGCGGGGGTCCCTACGAGCAGTACTTC.